One and the same sample provided the 28 T cell receptor beta chains below, sequenced in a study of a mutant IDH1 vaccine in newly diagnosed glioma. As for time point: week 5, during vaccination. With topical imiquimod, each dose of the vaccine consisted of 300 ug of mutant IDH1 20-mer peptide. No cognate antigen is known for these TCRs. TCRdb's copy holds only in-frame clones and misses some; the assay was immunoSEQ multiplex PCR. The sample lists over 50,000 clones; around 81% were seen once. This material consisted of PBMCs, taken from a glioma patient whose treatment included an IDH1 peptide vaccine. All receptors come from a man under 40 with glioma.

The chain combines TRBV6-5 with TRBJ2-5; D is perhaps TRBD1 (7 bases). Trimming left V 5 bases short and J 1 base short, with 11 bases between. The CDR3 is 14 residues long. The germline CDR1 and CDR2 sequences are MNHEY and SVGAGI. The CDR3 nucleotides read TGTGCCAGCAGTAGGGGGGACAGCCAAGAGACCCAGTACTTC. Translation: CASSRGDSQETQYF.

This clone was observed a handful of times. J is TRBJ1-1 and V is TRBV29-1, with D unresolved. V was clipped by 6 bases and J by 2 bases, with 10 bases between them. The germline CDR1 and CDR2 sequences are SQVTM and ANQGSEA. The CDR3 runs to 12 residues. CDR3 region: CSVFVINTEAFF. The CDR3 coding sequence is TGCAGCGTGTTTGTTATCAACACTGAAGCTTTCTTT.

This clone has just one count. The chain has TRBV29-1 and TRBJ2-6; 9 bases match TRBD1. The J segment lost 0 bases and the V segment lost 7 bases, leaving 10 bases of the junction unmatched. Looked up from germline, CDR1 is SQVTM and CDR2 is ANQGSEA. CDR3 length equals 17 residues. The CDR3 protein is CSAGGGQGNSGANVLTF. In DNA form, the CDR3 reads TGCAGCGCCGGCGGGGGACAGGGAAACTCTGGGGCCAACGTCCTGACTTTC.

V usage is TRBV5-1 and J usage is TRBJ1-6; the D gene is possibly TRBD1 (6 bases). The CDR3 totals 15 residues. The germline CDR1 and CDR2 sequences are SGHRS and YFSETQ. V lost 0 bases and J 4 bases, leaving 8 bases between the germline ends. CDR3 sequence: CASSLGQGYNSPLHF. The CDR3 bases are TGCGCCAGCAGCTTGGGGCAGGGGTATAATTCACCCCTCCACTTT.

This sequence joins TRBV19 and TRBJ1-4; the D is unclear. The germline V gene has CDR1 LNHDA and CDR2 SQIVND (reference sequence). Trimming pared 3 bases from V and 7 bases from J, leaving 12 bases between. The CDR3 consists of 14 residues. CDR3 amino acids: CASSMGTGGEKLFF. CDR3 sequence (DNA): TGTGCCAGTAGTATGGGAACGGGCGGTGAAAAACTGTTTTTT.

The J gene is TRBJ2-3, the V gene TRBV19, with D perhaps TRBD2 (6 bases). Germline V gene data show CDR1 as LNHDA and CDR2 as SQIVND (reference sequence). The CDR3 loop spans 15 amino acids. Trimming removed 5 bases from V and 1 base from J, with 13 bases in between. The CDR3: CASSGTSSGTDTQYF. The CDR3 DNA reads TGTGCCAGTAGTGGAACTAGCAGTGGCACAGATACGCAGTATTTT.

This clone has more than one count but fewer than ten. The J gene is TRBJ1-1, the V gene TRBV2; 7 nucleotides match TRBD1. Germline lookup yields CDR1 SNHLY and CDR2 FYNNEI. Trimming removed 4 bases from V and 0 bases from J; junction bases left unmatched: 2. The CDR3 covers 14 residues. In DNA form, the CDR3 reads TGTGCCAGCAGTGGGGACAGAGTGAACACTGAAGCTTTCTTT. Its translation: CASSGDRVNTEAFF.

The chain carries TRBV27 and TRBJ2-7; 9 nucleotides align to TRBD1. Germline trimming cut 0 bases from V and 4 bases from J; bases unmatched to any gene: 19. The CDR3 covers 20 residues. Germline-derived CDR1 and CDR2 are MNHEY and SMNVEV (reference sequence). In DNA form, the CDR3 reads TGTGCCAGCAGTTTATCGTGGTGGGGACAGGGAATATCGGATCAATACGAGCAGTACTTC. Protein: CASSLSWWGQGISDQYEQYF.

The gene calls are TRBV7-6 and TRBJ2-2; the D is unclear. Germline CDR1 SGHVS, CDR2 FNYEAQ. This CDR3 contains 14 residues. The germline V and J ends were trimmed by 5 bases and 2 bases, with 9 bases remaining between them. The chain's CDR3 is CASSPSGNTGELFF. CDR3 bases: TGTGCCAGCAGCCCCTCAGGAAACACCGGGGAGCTGTTTTTT.

This chain joins TRBV4-1 and TRBJ1-4; D is perhaps TRBD1 (6 bases). CDR3 length: 14 amino acids. Germline loops: CDR1 MGHRA, CDR2 YSYEKL. The V end lost 10 bases, the J end lost 7 bases, and 19 bases lay between the germline ends. CDR3 nucleotides: TGCGCCACTACCAGGGGTCCTGATAGTGAAAAACTGTTTTTT. It translates to CATTRGPDSEKLFF.

The chain uses TRBV7-9 and TRBJ2-1; either TRBD1 or TRBD2 may supply D (6 bases each). Trimming took 2 bases from V and 4 from J, leaving 15 bases between them. Germline V lookup: CDR1 SEHNR, CDR2 FQNEAQ (reference sequence). The CDR3 is 16 residues long. The CDR3 sequence is CASSLRLGGLYNEQFF. The CDR3 nucleotides are TGTGCCAGCAGCTTAAGGCTAGGGGGGTTGTACAATGAGCAGTTCTTC.

This clone was counted only a few times. The V call is TRBV13, the J call TRBJ1-6, with 8 bases fitting TRBD1. This CDR3 has 14 residues. Germline-derived CDR1 and CDR2 are PRHDT and FYEKMQ (reference sequence). Losses at the gene ends were 5 bases for V and 7 bases for J; bases not matched to a gene: 4. As DNA, the CDR3 is TGTGCCAGCAGCCCGACAGGGGTGAATTCACCCCTCCACTTT. This encodes CASSPTGVNSPLHF.

The J gene is TRBJ2-4, the V gene TRBV11-2, with 10 positions matching TRBD1. Trimming took 5 bases from V and 0 from J; bases not matched to a gene: 7. This CDR3 has 17 amino acids. Germline lookup yields CDR1 SGHAT and CDR2 FQNNGV. CDR3 region: CASSRTDRGLAKNIQYF. The CDR3 coding sequence is TGTGCCAGCAGCCGGACCGACAGGGGGCTAGCCAAAAACATTCAGTACTTC.

The rearrangement uses TRBV27 and TRBJ2-7; 8 bases are a match to TRBD2. CDR1 is MNHEY and CDR2 is SMNVEV in the germline V gene (reference sequence). The CDR3 spans 19 residues. The junction had 24 bases not matched to a gene; V was cut back by 5 bases and J by 6 bases. The CDR3 DNA follows: TGTGCCAGCAGTCTCGGTTTTATTACTCGGGGGGGCGCCGTGGGCGAGCAGTACTTC. Protein: CASSLGFITRGGAVGEQYF.

The V call is TRBV6-5, the J call TRBJ1-6; TRBD1 is a possible D gene (5 bases). The CDR3 runs to 14 residues. The ends were cut back, 6 bases at V and 3 bases at J, with 9 bases in the middle. Germline assignment: CDR1 MNHEY and CDR2 SVGAGI. CDR3 sequence (DNA): TGTGCCAGCAGGCCGGGGGTCTATAATTCACCCCTCCACTTT. It specifies CASRPGVYNSPLHF.

The rearrangement joins TRBV4-1 to TRBJ2-3; no clear D gene. Per the germline V gene, CDR1 is MGHRA and CDR2 is YSYEKL. The CDR3 extends over 14 amino acids. V was pared by 1 base and J by 11 bases, with 16 bases between. The CDR3 loop reads CASSQGQRPRRQYF. In DNA form, the CDR3 reads TGCGCCAGCAGCCAAGGTCAGAGGCCAAGGAGGCAGTATTTT.

This rearrangement joins TRBV4-2 to TRBJ1-4; the D is unclear. This CDR3 spans 13 amino acids. The V and J ends lost 7 bases and 8 bases respectively, with 14 bases between them. Germline loops: CDR1 LGHNA, CDR2 YNFKEQ. CDR3 residues: CASTETGREKLFF. DNA for the CDR3: TGTGCCAGCACCGAGACCGGGAGGGAAAAACTGTTTTTT.

This rearrangement joins TRBV6-4 to TRBJ1-6; TRBD1 agrees at 7 bases. CDR1 and CDR2 from the germline V gene are MRHNA and SNTAGT. This CDR3 contains 14 residues. The junction had 6 bases not matched to a gene; V was cut back by 3 bases and J by 10 bases. The CDR3 spells CASSESGGRSPLHF. In nucleotides, the CDR3 is TGTGCCAGCAGTGAATCAGGGGGGCGATCACCCCTCCACTTT.

This sequence joins TRBV5-1 and TRBJ1-1; no definite D call. CDR1 SGHRS and CDR2 YFSETQ come from the germline V gene. Trimming removed 0 bases from V and 8 bases from J, with 8 bases in between. This CDR3 comprises 12 residues. As DNA, the CDR3 is TGCGCCAGCAGCTTGGCCGGCGGGGAAGCTTTCTTT. It encodes CASSLAGGEAFF.

V and J are TRBV9 and TRBJ2-5; the D is unclear. The CDR3 has 13 amino acids. From germline, CDR1 is SGDLS and CDR2 YYNGEE. The ends were cut back, 4 bases at V and 5 bases at J, with 12 bases in the middle. CDR3 in DNA: TGTGCCAGCAGCCCCATCCAGCGCGAGACCCAGTACTTC. Residues: CASSPIQRETQYF.

This clone was detected once. The chain joins TRBV5-1 to TRBJ2-5; D uncertain. Germline CDR1 and CDR2: SGHRS and YFSETQ. Between the trimmed V and J ends, which lost 4 bases and 1 base, there was a span of 11 bases. The CDR3 totals 14 residues. CDR3 sequence (DNA): TGCGCCAGCAGCCTGGGAAGTACCCAAGAGACCCAGTACTTC. Protein: CASSLGSTQETQYF.

This clone was counted a few times. The chain is built from TRBV5-1 and TRBJ1-4; D is ambiguous. The CDR3 has 14 amino acids. Germline V gives CDR1 SGHRS, CDR2 YFSETQ. Trimming removed 1 base from V and 8 bases from J, with 12 bases in between. CDR3 nucleotides: TGCGCCAGCAGCTTGTATTCGGGCCAAGAAAAACTGTTTTTT. Its protein product is CASSLYSGQEKLFF. Together with reference TRBV5-1 and TRBJ1-4, the CDR3 gives the full variable domain: KAGVTQTPRYLIKTRGQQVTLSCSPISGHRSVSWYQQTPGQGLQFLFEYFSETQRNKGNFPGRFSGRQFSNSRSEMNVSTLELGDSALYLCASSLYSGQEKLFFGSGTQLSVL.

This sequence joins TRBV5-6 and TRBJ2-1, with TRBD1 matching 9 bases. V lost 6 bases to trimming and J lost 15 bases; unmatched junction nucleotides: 16. The germline gives CDR1 SGHDT, CDR2 YYEEEE. The CDR3 length is 14 residues. The CDR3 is CASKSQQGARLPFF. As DNA, the CDR3 is TGTGCCAGCAAGAGCCAACAGGGGGCGCGTCTTCCGTTCTTC.

The chain is built from TRBV19 and TRBJ2-7; no clear D gene. V lost 5 bases to trimming and J lost 7 bases, with 15 bases between them. The CDR3 sequence is 13 residues long. Germline CDR1 reads LNHDA; CDR2 reads SQIVND (reference sequence). In nucleotides, the CDR3 is TGTGCCAGTAGTGTACGGGCCGCCGAGGAGCAGTACTTC. Its translation: CASSVRAAEEQYF.

The chain uses TRBV4-1 and TRBJ2-7; the match to TRBD1 covers 7 bases. Per germline, CDR1 MGHRA and CDR2 YSYEKL. Losses at the gene ends were 2 bases for V and 7 bases for J; bases not matched to a gene: 8. The CDR3 is 14 amino acids. CDR3 protein: CASSQYTRGYEQYF. The DNA of the CDR3 is TGCGCCAGCAGCCAATATACCAGGGGGTATGAGCAGTACTTC.

This chain connects TRBV7-9 to TRBJ2-7; TRBD1 matches 11 bases. The ends lost 4 bases at V and 3 bases at J; junction bases unmatched: 5. CDR1 and CDR2 (germline): SEHNR, FQNEAQ (reference sequence). The CDR3 has 15 residues. CDR3 nucleotides: TGTGCCAGCAGCTCTACCGGGACAGGGGGCTACGAGCAGTACTTC. It specifies CASSSTGTGGYEQYF.

V and J are TRBV27 and TRBJ2-3, with D maybe TRBD2 (6 bases). Germline CDR1 is MNHEY and CDR2 is SMNVEV (reference sequence). The CDR3 loop spans 19 amino acids. V was shortened by 6 bases and J by 0 bases, with 25 bases between the two germline ends. This CDR3 is CASSLTSPTVGPSTDTQYF. CDR3 bases: TGTGCCAGCAGCCTCACTAGCCCAACAGTGGGACCTAGCACAGATACGCAGTATTTT.

The rearrangement links TRBV6-4 to TRBJ2-3, with D tentatively TRBD2 (6 bases). V gave up 4 bases and J gave up 2 bases, with 10 bases separating them. CDR1 is MRHNA, CDR2 SNTAGT, per germline. This CDR3 comprises 14 residues. This CDR3 is CASSGGGPTDTQYF. In DNA, the CDR3 is TGTGCCAGCAGTGGCGGAGGGCCCACAGATACGCAGTATTTT.